These 31 T cell receptor beta chains were all obtained from the same sample, sequenced in a study of cytomegalovirus exposure and HLA in healthy donors (dated by TCRdb to 2017 to 2019). Libraries were constructed by the immunoSEQ multiplex PCR assay. A mixture of 60 forward primers for TCR Vbeta segments and 13 reverse primers for TCR Jbeta segments was used in the multiplex PCR. What TCRdb holds here is the immuneACCESS table cut down to in-frame rearrangements. Part of the clones is not present; checked against another copy, under half of the missing clones reflect an unresolved V gene, and the others are unexplained. The sample includes under 140,000 clones, with more than 75% observed a single time. The ten largest account for 1.5% to 2% of the sample. The sequencing sample was made of PBMCs. These TCRs come from a man aged 40-49 years in good health and CMV-seronegative.

A single count supports this clone. The genes are TRBV14 and TRBJ1-6, with D hard to call. The germline CDR1 and CDR2 sequences are SGHDN and FVKESK. The CDR3 runs 14 residues. Trimming cost V 0 bases and J 10 bases, with 10 bases left between them. CDR3 protein: CASSQDTVRSPLHF. In DNA, the CDR3 is TGTGCCAGCAGCCAAGATACAGTTCGATCACCCCTCCACTTT.

The chain has TRBV5-1 and TRBJ1-1; TRBD1 matches at 7 bases. Germline CDR1 SGHRS, CDR2 YFSETQ. The length of the CDR3 is 16 residues. V gave up 4 bases and J gave up 0 bases; unmatched junction bases: 9. The CDR3 DNA follows: TGCGCCAGCAGCCCCGGGACAGTGGGCATGAACACTGAAGCTTTCTTT. Encoded protein: CASSPGTVGMNTEAFF. Supplemented by reference TRBV5-1 and TRBJ1-1, the full variable domain reads KAGVTQTPRYLIKTRGQQVTLSCSPISGHRSVSWYQQTPGQGLQFLFEYFSETQRNKGNFPGRFSGRQFSNSRSEMNVSTLELGDSALYLCASSPGTVGMNTEAFFGQGTRLTVV.

The rearrangement uses TRBV4-2 and TRBJ2-7, with D hard to call. The CDR3 runs 15 residues. V was cut by 1 base and J by 2 bases, with 12 bases left in between. The V gene's germline CDR1 is LGHNA and CDR2 YNFKEQ. In DNA, the CDR3 is TGTGCCAGCAGCCAAGGGGCAACGGCCACCTACGAGCAGTACTTC. As protein: CASSQGATATYEQYF.

The V and J genes are TRBV6-5 and TRBJ2-7, with TRBD1 matching over 8 bases. Germline CDR1 reads MNHEY; CDR2 reads SVGAGI. CDR3 length: 14 residues. Germline trimming cut 2 bases from V and 3 bases from J; bases unmatched to any gene: 3. CDR3 nucleotides: TGTGCCAGCAGTTACGGGACAGGACACTACGAGCAGTACTTC. Translating it yields CASSYGTGHYEQYF.

The CDR3 DNA sequence: TGTGCCAGCAGTAATCAGGGGAACAATCAGCCCCAGCATTTT. The encoded protein is CASSNQGNNQPQHF. V and J are TRBV27 and TRBJ1-5; D perhaps matches TRBD1 (6 bases). Germline values: CDR1 MNHEY, CDR2 SMNVEV (reference sequence). The V end lost 5 bases, the J end lost 3 bases, and 11 bases lay between the germline ends. This CDR3 has 14 residues.

The rearrangement uses TRBV7-8 and TRBJ2-5; D uncertain. CDR1 SGHVS and CDR2 FQNEAQ come from the germline V gene. The CDR3 contains 15 residues. The germline V and J ends were trimmed by 6 bases and 5 bases, with 19 bases remaining between them. CDR3 sequence: CASSFRLSSRETQYF. CDR3 nucleotide sequence: TGTGCCAGCAGTTTCCGTCTCTCTAGTAGGGAGACCCAGTACTTC.

The chain couples TRBV30 to TRBJ2-1, with 7 bases identical to TRBD1. This CDR3 has 12 amino acids. J was trimmed by 15 bases and V by 2 bases; bases with no gene match: 10. Germline V lookup: CDR1 GTSNPN, CDR2 SVGIG (reference sequence). CDR3 DNA: TGTGCCTGGAGTCCCCTCACAGGGGATGGGTTCTTC. Encoded protein: CAWSPLTGDGFF.

The genes are TRBV9 and TRBJ2-1; 11 bases are shared with TRBD2. Germline values: CDR1 SGDLS, CDR2 YYNGEE. The CDR3 spans 15 residues. The junction had 5 bases not matched to a gene; V was cut back by 0 bases and J by 9 bases. CDR3 bases: TGTGCCAGCAGCGTAGGTAGCGGGGGGGCCGGTGAGCAGTTCTTC. Amino acid sequence: CASSVGSGGAGEQFF.

The rearrangement uses TRBV23-1 and TRBJ1-1; 11 bases fit TRBD1. TRBV23-1 is an open reading frame whose function is uncertain. CDR3 length equals 15 residues. The V gene end was trimmed by 9 bases and the J gene end by 3 bases; junction bases not matched to a gene: 9. Written as DNA, the CDR3 is TGCGCCAGTCGTCAGGGACAGGGGGAGGACACTGAAGCTTTCTTT. Its translation: CASRQGQGEDTEAFF.

In this sample, this clone turned up a few times. The chain is built from TRBV25-1 and TRBJ2-7; 9 bases map to TRBD1. The germline gives CDR1 MGHDK, CDR2 SYGVNS. V dropped 2 bases and J dropped 3; count of bases not matched to a gene: 5. The CDR3 length is 15 residues. CDR3 DNA: TGTGCCAGCAGTGAAACGGGACAGGGACGCTACGAGCAGTACTTC. Encoded protein: CASSETGQGRYEQYF.

This chain connects TRBV29-1 to TRBJ2-7; D is perhaps TRBD2 (5 bases). Trimming shortened V by 5 bases and J by 2 bases, and 10 bases separated the two germline ends. This CDR3 is built from 12 residues. In germline, CDR1 is SQVTM, CDR2 ANQGSEA. DNA for the CDR3: TGCAGCGTTAGGCTCGGGGCCTACGAGCAGTACTTC. This gives the protein CSVRLGAYEQYF.

The genes are TRBV21-1 and TRBJ1-2. TRBV21-1 is deemed a pseudogene. The CDR3 length is 11 residues. In DNA form, the CDR3 reads TGTGCCAGCAGCAAGAGCTATGGCTACACCTTC. Its protein product is CASSKSYGYTF.

The chain employs TRBV27 and TRBJ2-7, with 13 bases fitting TRBD2. The CDR3 length is 18 residues. V was pared by 3 bases and J by 2 bases, with 10 bases of the junction left unmatched. In germline, CDR1 is MNHEY, CDR2 SMNVEV (reference sequence). As DNA, the CDR3 is TGTGCCAGCAGTTTCTCACTAGCGGGGGGGCGGTCCCCCTACGAGCAGTACTTC. This translates into CASSFSLAGGRSPYEQYF.

J is TRBJ2-5 and V is TRBV13; TRBD1 matches 8 bases. CDR1 PRHDT and CDR2 FYEKMQ come from the germline V gene (reference sequence). This CDR3 is 18 amino acids long. With V trimmed by 5 bases and J by 0 bases, 14 bases remained unmatched. CDR3 nucleotides: TGTGCCAGCAGCCCTGGGGTTGAAACAGGGGGACACCAAGAGACCCAGTACTTC. Translation gives CASSPGVETGGHQETQYF.

The gene calls are TRBV29-1 and TRBJ1-2, with 7 bases identical to TRBD1. The CDR3 is 11 amino acids. V lost 4 bases to trimming and J lost 4 bases; unmatched junction nucleotides: 0. Germline V CDR1 and CDR2: SQVTM, ANQGSEA. CDR3 in amino acids: CSVGTGYGYTF. In nucleotides, the CDR3 is TGCAGCGTTGGGACAGGCTATGGCTACACCTTC.

A note on this clone: The limits of the CDR3 on the DNA are not certain, so only TCRdb's listed CDR3 is given. The chain combines TRBV19 with TRBJ1-5; TRBD1, the D gene given by the table, was not confirmed from the DNA. A total of 14 residues make up the CDR3, ends included. From germline, CDR1 is LNHDA and CDR2 SQIVND (reference sequence). The CDR3 is CASSFGQGNQPQHF.

This rearrangement joins TRBV5-1 to TRBJ2-3; 10 nucleotides agree with TRBD1. Germline trimming cut 4 bases from V and 3 bases from J; bases unmatched to any gene: 8. The CDR3 contains 16 residues. The germline V gene encodes CDR1 SGHRS and CDR2 YFSETQ. The CDR3, as DNA: TGCGCCAGCAGCCTAGCCGGGACAGGGGCGACAGATACGCAGTATTTT. Its protein is CASSLAGTGATDTQYF.

This clone was picked up one time. V and J are TRBV4-2 and TRBJ2-3; the match to TRBD2 covers 9 bases. V was clipped by 1 base and J by 4 bases; unmatched bases: 9. Germline lookup yields CDR1 LGHNA and CDR2 YNFKEQ. CDR3 length equals 17 residues. Here the CDR3 reads CASSQGTAGGRADTQYF. The CDR3 DNA sequence: TGTGCCAGCAGCCAAGGGACTGCGGGGGGGAGGGCAGATACGCAGTATTTT.

This clone showed up just once. The chain combines TRBV4-2 with TRBJ2-5; 10 positions match TRBD1. The CDR3 extends over 18 amino acids. Germline V gene lookup returns CDR1 LGHNA and CDR2 YNFKEQ. V shed 3 bases, J shed 5 bases, and the junction held 15 bases outside the gene matches. The DNA for the CDR3 is TGTGCCAGCAGCCATCTTGGGGATGGGACAGGGGAGGGGGAGACCCAGTACTTC. The encoded protein is CASSHLGDGTGEGETQYF.

The J gene is TRBJ2-7, the V gene TRBV9; TRBD1 is a possible D gene (5 bases). Germline CDR1 and CDR2: SGDLS and YYNGEE. The V and J ends lost 0 bases and 5 bases respectively, with 15 bases between them. The CDR3 consists of 15 residues. The CDR3 bases are TGTGCCAGCAGCGTAGATGGCAGGGTGTACGACGAGCAGTACTTC. It specifies CASSVDGRVYDEQYF.

The CDR3 DNA reads as TGTGCCATCAGTCACCCGGGACTCCAATACGAGCAGTACTTC. Translating it yields CAISHPGLQYEQYF. The gene calls are TRBV10-3 and TRBJ2-7, with a possible D match to TRBD2 (6 bases). Germline loops: CDR1 ENHRY, CDR2 SYGVKD. Trimming took off 5 bases at V and 4 bases at J, with 15 bases between the two ends. There are 14 residues in the CDR3.

The genes are TRBV6-1 and TRBJ2-5; 10 positions agree with TRBD1. The closer fit of TRBJ2-7 to the DNA end suggests the J call may be wrong. CDR1 MNHNS and CDR2 SASEGT come from the germline V gene. The CDR3 is 12 amino acids. This CDR3 reads CASSDRGREQYF. The CDR3 DNA is TGTGCCAGCAGCGACAGGGGGCGCGAGCAGTACTTC.

The chain combines TRBV5-6 with TRBJ1-1, with D hard to call. With 2 bases removed from V and 7 bases from J, the gap between germline ends came to 9 bases. Germline V gene lookup returns CDR1 SGHDT and CDR2 YYEEEE. The CDR3 is made up of 12 amino acids. The CDR3 sequence is CASSLGAIEAFF. The DNA of the CDR3 is TGTGCCAGCAGCTTAGGAGCGATTGAAGCTTTCTTT. Full variable domain (missing parts from reference TRBV5-6 and TRBJ1-1): DAGVTQSPTHLIKTRGQQVTLRCSPKSGHDTVSWYQQALGQGPQFIFQYYEEEERQRGNFPDRFSGHQFPNYSSELNVNALLLGDSALYLCASSLGAIEAFFGQGTRLTVV.

The chain uses TRBV6-1 and TRBJ2-7; possible D gene TRBD1, 6 bases. Trimming left V 6 bases short and J 0 bases short, with 12 bases between. The CDR3 consists of 14 residues. Germline V lookup: CDR1 MNHNS, CDR2 SASEGT. The CDR3 DNA sequence: TGTGCCAGCAGAAGGACAGCCAGCTCCTACGAGCAGTACTTC. Its translation: CASRRTASSYEQYF.

There are a few counts of this clone. The chain couples TRBV18 to TRBJ1-1, with TRBD1 matching 7 bases. The CDR3 length is 13 residues. J was trimmed by 3 bases and V by 8 bases; bases with no gene match: 6. Germline V CDR1 and CDR2: KGHSH, LQKENI. CDR3 sequence (DNA): TGTGCCAGCCAGCAGGGGGTAGACACTGAAGCTTTCTTT. Its protein product is CASQQGVDTEAFF.

This clone came up a few times. The rearrangement joins TRBV18 to TRBJ1-5; D gene uncertain. CDR3 length: 16 residues. Trimming stripped 3 bases from V and 3 bases from J, with 15 bases between. Germline assignment: CDR1 KGHSH and CDR2 LQKENI. CDR3 loop: CASSPGTAEANQPQHF. CDR3 DNA sequence: TGTGCCAGCTCACCGGGTACGGCAGAGGCCAATCAGCCCCAGCATTTT.

This CDR3 is CASSRGQGAFF. CDR3 DNA sequence: TGTGCCAGCTCACGGGGACAGGGGGCTTTCTTT. The V call is TRBV18, the J call TRBJ1-1; 10 nucleotides agree with TRBD1. Germline V lookup: CDR1 KGHSH, CDR2 LQKENI. The CDR3 has 11 residues. V lost 4 bases, J lost 11 bases, and 1 base stayed unmatched.

The gene calls are TRBV30 and TRBJ1-2, with D uncertain. Germline V gene data show CDR1 as GTSNPN and CDR2 as SVGIG (reference sequence). The CDR3 covers 14 residues. Trimming took off 4 bases at V and 7 bases at J, with 19 bases between the two ends. The CDR3 spells CAWTTGSRPGGYTF. The DNA of the CDR3 is TGTGCCTGGACCACGGGTTCCCGACCGGGTGGCTACACCTTC.

The V and J genes are TRBV11-2 and TRBJ2-2; the D is unclear. This CDR3 comprises 15 residues. V was clipped by 1 base and J by 0 bases, with 6 bases between them. CDR1 and CDR2 from the germline V gene are SGHAT and FQNNGV. CDR3 loop: CASSLARTNTGELFF. In DNA, the CDR3 is TGTGCCAGCAGCTTAGCCAGAACGAACACCGGGGAGCTGTTTTTT.

The rearrangement uses TRBV18 and TRBJ2-2, with no clear D. Germline CDR1 KGHSH, CDR2 LQKENI. V was pared by 3 bases and J by 6 bases, with 8 bases between. There are 13 residues in the CDR3. In DNA form, the CDR3 reads TGTGCCAGCTCACCGACTCACCCCGGGGAGCTGTTTTTT. Encoded protein: CASSPTHPGELFF.

This clone was picked up a small number of times. The gene calls are TRBV9 and TRBJ2-5; 8 nucleotides agree with TRBD2. CDR3 length: 14 residues. V trimming: 4 bases; J trimming: 5 bases; junction bases outside the gene matches: 7. Germline CDR1 is SGDLS and CDR2 is YYNGEE. CDR3 nucleotide sequence: TGTGCCAGCAGCCTGCGGGGGGTTGAGGAGACCCAGTACTTC. Translation gives CASSLRGVEETQYF.